These T cell receptor beta chains were read from a single sample in a study of blood T cell repertoires in COVID-19. The assay was immunoSEQ multiplex PCR, and TCRdb's table has in-frame clones only and misses some. The profile shows fewer than 250,000 clones, 83% of them singletons. The sequenced material came from peripheral blood. Receptors were obtained from a human donor in a cohort sampled during active COVID-19. Both conserved end residues are part of each CDR3. Each record gives: V gene, clone size, D gene, J gene, CDR3 protein, CDR3 DNA. A D gene is named only where the DNA matches it firmly. For some rows the clone size is stated as once, few or many, or as a class when expanded; others skip it.

V gene: TRBV9
clone size: once
D gene: TRBD1
J gene: TRBJ1-6
CDR3 protein: CASSFGTADNSPLHF
CDR3 DNA: TGTGCCAGCAGCTTCGGGACAGCCGATAATTCACCCCTCCACTTT

V gene: TRBV11-3
clone size: .
D gene: TRBD1
J gene: TRBJ2-1
CDR3 protein: CASSHDRVSSYNEQFF
CDR3 DNA: TGTGCCAGCAGCCACGACAGGGTAAGCTCCTACAATGAGCAGTTCTTC

V gene: TRBV6-1
clone size: .
D gene: TRBD2
J gene: TRBJ2-3
CDR3 protein: CASSESGLAGVDTQYF
CDR3 DNA: TGTGCCAGCAGTGAAAGCGGGCTAGCGGGGGTGGATACGCAGTATTTT

V gene: TRBV3-1/TRBV3-2
clone size: .
D gene: .
J gene: TRBJ2-7
CDR3 protein: CASSPVQGAADKYF
CDR3 DNA: TGTGCCAGCAGCCCCGTTCAAGGGGCCGCAGACAAGTACTTC

V gene: TRBV24-1
clone size: few
D gene: .
J gene: TRBJ1-3
CDR3 protein: CEKSGNSSGNTIYF
CDR3 DNA: TGTGAGAAATCGGGGAATAGCTCTGGAAACACCATATATTTT

V gene: TRBV10-3
clone size: .
D gene: TRBD1
J gene: TRBJ2-7
CDR3 protein: CAISESYVTGVRGEQYF
CDR3 DNA: TGTGCCATCAGTGAGTCGTACGTGACAGGGGTCAGGGGCGAGCAGTACTTC

V gene: TRBV7-2
clone size: .
D gene: .
J gene: TRBJ1-4
CDR3 protein: CASSPRVGGEKLFF
CDR3 DNA: TGTGCCAGCAGCCCCAGGGTCGGTGGTGAAAAACTGTTTTTT

V gene: TRBV5-4
clone size: few
D gene: .
J gene: TRBJ2-5
CDR3 protein: CASSWAGLSQETQYF
CDR3 DNA: TGTGCCAGCAGTTGGGCGGGACTTTCCCAAGAGACCCAGTACTTC

V gene: TRBV4-2
clone size: .
D gene: .
J gene: TRBJ2-5
CDR3 protein: CASSQEWLEGTQYF
CDR3 DNA: TGTGCCAGCAGCCAAGAATGGCTAGAGGGGACCCAGTACTTC

V gene: TRBV5-4
clone size: .
D gene: .
J gene: TRBJ2-7
CDR3 protein: CASSLDVGELYEQYF
CDR3 DNA: TGTGCCAGCAGCTTGGACGTCGGGGAGCTCTACGAGCAGTACTTC

V gene: TRBV28
clone size: .
D gene: TRBD2
J gene: TRBJ2-2
CDR3 protein: CASSPLRTSGLYGELFF
CDR3 DNA: TGTGCCAGCAGTCCCTTGCGCACTAGCGGCCTTTACGGGGAGCTGTTTTTT

V gene: TRBV11-3
clone size: .
D gene: .
J gene: TRBJ2-7
CDR3 protein: CASSLDSRDYEQYF
CDR3 DNA: TGTGCCAGCAGCTTAGATTCCAGGGACTACGAGCAGTACTTC

V gene: TRBV4-1
clone size: .
D gene: TRBD2
J gene: TRBJ2-5
CDR3 protein: CASSPGRLYRGGQETQYF
CDR3 DNA: TGCGCCAGCAGCCCGGGCCGACTTTATCGGGGGGGACAAGAGACCCAGTACTTC

V gene: TRBV10-3
clone size: .
D gene: .
J gene: TRBJ2-7
CDR3 protein: CAISEQGYEQYF
CDR3 DNA: TGTGCCATCAGTGAACAGGGCTATGAGCAGTACTTC

V gene: TRBV30
clone size: .
D gene: .
J gene: TRBJ1-1
CDR3 protein: CAWTGENTEAFF
CDR3 DNA: TGTGCCTGGACAGGCGAAAACACTGAAGCTTTCTTT

V gene: TRBV30
clone size: .
D gene: TRBD1
J gene: TRBJ1-1
CDR3 protein: CAWRGDRENTEAFF
CDR3 DNA: TGTGCCTGGAGGGGGGACAGGGAGAACACTGAAGCTTTCTTT

V gene: TRBV24-1
clone size: once
D gene: .
J gene: TRBJ2-1
CDR3 protein: CATSAPTLEQFF
CDR3 DNA: TGTGCCACCAGTGCCCCGACTCTAGAGCAGTTCTTC

V gene: TRBV2
clone size: few
D gene: TRBD1
J gene: TRBJ1-1
CDR3 protein: CACWDRVVMNTEAFF
CDR3 DNA: TGTGCCTGCTGGGACAGGGTCGTTATGAACACTGAAGCTTTCTTT

V gene: TRBV30
clone size: few
D gene: TRBD2
J gene: TRBJ2-3
CDR3 protein: CAWSVFSGGATDTQYF
CDR3 DNA: TGTGCCTGGAGTGTATTTAGCGGGGGGGCCACAGATACGCAGTATTTT

V gene: TRBV19
clone size: .
D gene: .
J gene: TRBJ2-3
CDR3 protein: CASSVSDSSTDTQYF
CDR3 DNA: TGTGCCAGTAGTGTCAGTGACTCTAGCACAGATACGCAGTATTTT

V gene: TRBV19
clone size: .
D gene: TRBD1
J gene: TRBJ2-2
CDR3 protein: CASSPHPGQGTGELFF
CDR3 DNA: TGTGCCAGTAGTCCCCATCCGGGACAGGGTACCGGGGAGCTGTTTTTT

V gene: TRBV7-2
clone size: .
D gene: TRBD2
J gene: TRBJ2-1
CDR3 protein: CASSPRTSGSSNEQFF
CDR3 DNA: TGTGCCAGCAGCCCTAGGACTAGCGGGAGCTCCAATGAGCAGTTCTTC

V gene: TRBV18
clone size: .
D gene: TRBD1
J gene: TRBJ1-6
CDR3 protein: CASSPKQGVASPLHF
CDR3 DNA: TGTGCCAGCTCACCAAAACAGGGGGTTGCTTCACCCCTCCACTTT

V gene: TRBV15
clone size: many
D gene: .
J gene: TRBJ2-3
CDR3 protein: CATSRVRSLTDTQYF
CDR3 DNA: TGTGCCACCAGCAGAGTACGGTCCCTCACAGATACGCAGTATTTT

V gene: TRBV5-4
clone size: .
D gene: .
J gene: TRBJ1-2
CDR3 protein: CASSLYQGYGYTF
CDR3 DNA: TGTGCCAGCAGCTTGTACCAGGGTTATGGCTACACCTTC

V gene: TRBV7-3
clone size: .
D gene: .
J gene: TRBJ2-2
CDR3 protein: CASSLHMQNTGELFF
CDR3 DNA: TGTGCCAGCAGCTTACACATGCAGAACACCGGGGAGCTGTTTTTT

V gene: TRBV6-6
clone size: .
D gene: TRBD2
J gene: TRBJ2-7
CDR3 protein: CASSRRTSGEIEQYF
CDR3 DNA: TGTGCCAGCAGTCGCCGGACTAGCGGGGAAATCGAGCAGTACTTC

V gene: TRBV5-6
clone size: .
D gene: .
J gene: TRBJ1-4
CDR3 protein: CASATGGLPHEKLFF
CDR3 DNA: TGTGCCAGCGCGACCGGGGGGTTACCACATGAAAAACTGTTTTTT

V gene: TRBV19
clone size: .
D gene: .
J gene: TRBJ1-6
CDR3 protein: CASKDTPYNSPLHF
CDR3 DNA: TGTGCCAGTAAAGACACTCCCTATAATTCACCCCTCCACTTT

V gene: TRBV7-9
clone size: .
D gene: .
J gene: TRBJ2-7
CDR3 protein: CASSFDSYEQYF
CDR3 DNA: TGTGCCAGCAGCTTTGACAGCTACGAGCAGTACTTC

V gene: TRBV5-4
clone size: .
D gene: .
J gene: TRBJ1-2
CDR3 protein: CASSSGQKNYGYTF
CDR3 DNA: TGTGCCAGCAGCTCCGGACAGAAAAACTATGGCTACACCTTC

V gene: TRBV5-4
clone size: .
D gene: TRBD1
J gene: TRBJ1-2
CDR3 protein: CASRSGQGYNGYTF
CDR3 DNA: TGTGCCAGCAGATCCGGACAGGGCTATAATGGCTACACCTTC

V gene: TRBV29-1
clone size: .
D gene: TRBD1
J gene: TRBJ2-5
CDR3 protein: CSVRDRATFETQYF
CDR3 DNA: TGCAGCGTTCGGGACAGGGCAACTTTCGAGACCCAGTACTTC

V gene: TRBV30
clone size: .
D gene: TRBD1
J gene: TRBJ1-4
CDR3 protein: CAWGQVGEKLFF
CDR3 DNA: TGTGCCTGGGGACAGGTTGGTGAAAAACTGTTTTTT

V gene: TRBV7-9
clone size: .
D gene: .
J gene: TRBJ1-2
CDR3 protein: CASSLKDRERDGYTF
CDR3 DNA: TGTGCCAGCAGCCTAAAGGACCGCGAGAGGGATGGCTACACCTTC

V gene: TRBV30
clone size: once
D gene: .
J gene: TRBJ2-5
CDR3 protein: CAWSRRETQYF
CDR3 DNA: TGTGCCTGGAGCCGGCGGGAGACCCAGTACTTC

V gene: TRBV19
clone size: .
D gene: .
J gene: TRBJ2-3
CDR3 protein: CASSLRAGADTQYF
CDR3 DNA: TGTGCCAGTAGTTTGCGGGCAGGGGCAGATACGCAGTATTTT

V gene: TRBV2
clone size: .
D gene: .
J gene: TRBJ1-5
CDR3 protein: CASGEQGKDQPQHF
CDR3 DNA: TGTGCCAGCGGGGAACAGGGAAAGGATCAGCCCCAGCATTTT

V gene: TRBV19
clone size: .
D gene: .
J gene: TRBJ1-6
CDR3 protein: CASTGGSSYNSPLHF
CDR3 DNA: TGTGCCAGTACCGGGGGTAGCTCCTATAATTCACCCCTCCACTTT

V gene: TRBV19
clone size: .
D gene: TRBD1
J gene: TRBJ2-7
CDR3 protein: CASSADRGLNEQYF
CDR3 DNA: TGTGCCAGTAGTGCGGACAGGGGGCTGAACGAGCAGTACTTC

V gene: TRBV11-2
clone size: .
D gene: TRBD2
J gene: TRBJ2-1
CDR3 protein: CASSSRLAGIYNEQFF
CDR3 DNA: TGTGCCAGCAGCTCTCGACTAGCGGGTATCTACAATGAGCAGTTCTTC

V gene: TRBV30
clone size: .
D gene: .
J gene: TRBJ2-7
CDR3 protein: CAWSRGLDSYEQYF
CDR3 DNA: TGTGCCTGGAGTCGAGGACTGGATTCCTACGAGCAGTACTTC

V gene: TRBV7-6
clone size: .
D gene: TRBD1
J gene: TRBJ2-7
CDR3 protein: CASSLVSGDRPGEQYF
CDR3 DNA: TGTGCCAGCAGCTTAGTGTCGGGGGACAGGCCGGGCGAGCAGTACTTC

V gene: TRBV27
clone size: few
D gene: TRBD1
J gene: TRBJ1-1
CDR3 protein: CASARQGGTEAFF
CDR3 DNA: TGTGCCAGCGCCAGACAGGGTGGGACTGAAGCTTTCTTT

V gene: TRBV9
clone size: .
D gene: .
J gene: TRBJ2-1
CDR3 protein: CASSVSLTMGLNNEQFF
CDR3 DNA: TGTGCCAGCAGCGTCTCACTGACCATGGGCCTCAACAATGAGCAGTTCTTC

V gene: TRBV28
clone size: .
D gene: TRBD1
J gene: TRBJ1-6
CDR3 protein: CASSSPGQGESPLHF
CDR3 DNA: TGTGCCAGCAGTTCCCCGGGACAGGGAGAATCACCCCTCCACTTT

V gene: TRBV6-6
clone size: .
D gene: .
J gene: TRBJ1-5
CDR3 protein: CASRDLGGNGNQPQHF
CDR3 DNA: TGTGCCAGCAGGGATCTTGGCGGGAATGGGAATCAGCCCCAGCATTTT

V gene: TRBV5-4
clone size: .
D gene: .
J gene: TRBJ1-3
CDR3 protein: CASSGAGPGNTIYF
CDR3 DNA: TGTGCCAGCAGCGGGGCGGGGCCTGGAAACACCATATATTTT

V gene: TRBV18
clone size: .
D gene: .
J gene: TRBJ2-1
CDR3 protein: CASSPNGGAGNYNEQFF
CDR3 DNA: TGTGCCAGCTCACCAAACGGGGGAGCTGGAAACTACAATGAGCAGTTCTTC

V gene: TRBV10-3
clone size: .
D gene: TRBD1
J gene: TRBJ2-7
CDR3 protein: CAISESQQGPFSYEQYF
CDR3 DNA: TGTGCCATCAGTGAGTCCCAACAGGGGCCTTTCTCCTACGAGCAGTACTTC